These 12 T cell receptor beta chains were sequenced from one sample in a study of graft-versus-host responses after intestinal transplantation. Some clones are missing from TCRdb's copy, which holds only in-frame ones; the method was immunoSEQ multiplex PCR. This table holds around 110,000 clones, about nine tenths found once. These TCRs are of unknown antigen specificity. The material sequenced was unstimulated CD4+ T cells sorted from spleen or lymph node cells, taken before intestinal transplant. The source of these receptors is a human donor who received an intestinal transplant.

V is TRBV5-5 and J is TRBJ2-5, with 7 nucleotides matching TRBD2. V dropped 0 bases and J dropped 5; count of bases not matched to a gene: 10. The CDR3 is 16 amino acids. Per the germline V gene, CDR1 is SGHKS and CDR2 is YYEKEE (reference sequence). The DNA of the CDR3 is TGTGCCAGCAGCTTGGCGCGGGCTACCGGGGGGGAGACCCAGTACTTC. Amino acids: CASSLARATGGETQYF.

The chain links TRBV5-5 to TRBJ1-5; D possibly corresponds to TRBD1 (5 bases). The V end lost 2 bases, the J end lost 4 bases, and 10 bases lay between the germline ends. Germline V gene sequence: CDR1 SGHKS, CDR2 YYEKEE (reference sequence). The CDR3 contains 14 residues. DNA for the CDR3: TGTGCCAGCAGCTTCTTGGGGGGGAATCAGCCCCAGCATTTT. It specifies CASSFLGGNQPQHF.

This sequence joins TRBV5-1 and TRBJ2-5; 7 bases map to TRBD2. The V gene's germline CDR1 is SGHRS and CDR2 YFSETQ. With 2 bases clipped from V and 4 bases from J, the junction kept 11 bases outside the gene matches. This CDR3 is 16 amino acids long. The CDR3 sequence is CASSLRAGEVGETQYF. CDR3 sequence (DNA): TGCGCCAGCAGCTTACGTGCGGGGGAAGTGGGAGAGACCCAGTACTTC.

The rearrangement joins TRBV4-1 to TRBJ1-2; 7 nucleotides line up with TRBD1. This CDR3 spans 17 amino acids. V was clipped by 4 bases and J by 4 bases; unmatched bases: 15. CDR1 is MGHRA and CDR2 is YSYEKL in the germline V gene. CDR3 residues: CASSPLNVGTAIYGYTF. CDR3 DNA sequence: TGCGCCAGCAGCCCCTTGAATGTCGGGACAGCCATCTATGGCTACACCTTC.

The rearrangement joins TRBV28 to TRBJ2-1; the match to TRBD2 covers 11 bases. Trimming cost V 5 bases and J 8 bases; bases outside gene matches: 8. The CDR3 totals 15 residues. In germline, CDR1 is MDHEN, CDR2 SYDVKM. CDR3 in DNA: TGTGCCAGCAGTCCCGCGGGACTAGCGGATTATGAGCAGTTCTTC. Translated, it gives CASSPAGLADYEQFF.

This clone was detected only once. This chain links TRBV28 with TRBJ1-5, with TRBD1 as a possible D gene (5 bases). The germline V gene encodes CDR1 MDHEN and CDR2 SYDVKM. CDR3 length: 15 residues. The ends were cut back, 2 bases at V and 5 bases at J, with 13 bases in the middle. The CDR3 loop is CASSLRRRGDQPQHF. The CDR3 DNA reads as TGTGCCAGCAGTTTAAGACGGAGGGGAGATCAGCCCCAGCATTTT.

The chain carries TRBV6-5 and TRBJ2-3; D unclear. Germline V gene sequence: CDR1 MNHEY, CDR2 SVGAGI. V lost 8 bases and J 2 bases, leaving 14 bases between the germline ends. The CDR3 totals 14 residues. This chain's CDR3 is CASPPWAITDTQYF. Written as DNA, the CDR3 is TGTGCCAGCCCCCCTTGGGCTATCACAGATACGCAGTATTTT.

This clone has just one count. This chain joins TRBV7-9 and TRBJ1-5; D might be TRBD1 (5 bases). The CDR3 extends over 14 amino acids. Trimming took 5 bases from V and 7 from J, leaving 15 bases between them. Germline V gives CDR1 SEHNR, CDR2 FQNEAQ (reference sequence). The CDR3 loop is CASSLTGGEQPQHF. The CDR3 coding sequence is TGTGCCAGCAGCCTAACCGGGGGGGAACAGCCCCAGCATTTT.

The V call is TRBV20-1, the J call TRBJ1-2; D gene unclear. The length of the CDR3 is 10 residues. The V gene's germline CDR1 is DFQATT and CDR2 SNEGSKA (reference sequence). V dropped 5 bases and J dropped 6 bases, with 7 bases sitting between them. The CDR3 loop is CSAPSDGYTF. CDR3 nucleotides: TGCAGTGCTCCTTCGGATGGCTACACCTTC.

This sequence joins TRBV7-2 and TRBJ1-6, with D possibly TRBD1 on 5 matching bases. Per the germline V gene, CDR1 is SGHTA and CDR2 is FQGNSA. The CDR3 spans 16 residues. The V end was cut by 5 bases, the J end by 2 bases, with 13 bases between. CDR3 bases: TGTGCCAGCAGCCCCTGGGCGGGGGCCTATAATTCACCCCTCCACTTT. It is translated as CASSPWAGAYNSPLHF.

CDR3 region: CASSELGGLPGNTIYF. In nucleotides, the CDR3 is TGTGCCAGCAGTGAATTGGGGGGGTTACCTGGAAACACCATATATTTT. The chain has TRBV6-1 and TRBJ1-3; tentative D call: TRBD1 (5 bases). Germline lookup yields CDR1 MNHNS and CDR2 SASEGT. Trimming removed 2 bases at V and 2 bases at J, with 13 bases between. CDR3 length: 16 residues.

The CDR3 DNA follows: TGTGCCAGCTATAGACAGAGCACAGATACGCAGTATTTT. Its translation: CASYRQSTDTQYF. The chain joins TRBV2 to TRBJ2-3; D perhaps matches TRBD1 (5 bases). The CDR3 consists of 13 residues. Trimming took off 8 bases at V and 0 bases at J, with 9 bases between the two ends. Germline lookup yields CDR1 SNHLY and CDR2 FYNNEI.